These T cell receptor beta chains were read from a single sample in a study of beta chain features in type 1 diabetes. This table comes from immunoSEQ multiplex PCR, and its TCRdb copy is limited to in-frame clones, with some not included. The profile covers roughly 400,000 clones, with 11% to 15% appearing a single time and less than 0.04% taken by the ten largest. Sample: naive CD4+ T cells from blood. The receptors stem from a man aged 25 to 45 in good health. Each CDR3 is given with its conserved first and last residue. The order of the fields is D gene, J gene, V gene, clone size, CDR3 DNA, CDR3 protein. A D gene is named only where the DNA matches it firmly. For some rows the clone size is stated as once, few or many, or as a class when expanded; others skip it.

d_gene: NA
j_gene: TRBJ2-1
v_gene: TRBV7-6
abundance: NA
CDR3nt: TGTGCCAGCAGCTTAGAGGGACTCGACCACAATGAGCAGTTCTTC
CDR3aa: CASSLEGLDHNEQFF

d_gene: NA
j_gene: TRBJ1-1
v_gene: TRBV5-4
abundance: NA
CDR3nt: TGTGCCAGCAGTAATCGGGACACCTATAACACTGAAGCTTTCTTT
CDR3aa: CASSNRDTYNTEAFF

d_gene: NA
j_gene: TRBJ1-1
v_gene: TRBV19
abundance: NA
CDR3nt: TGTGCCAGTAGTATTCGGGCGACTGGTAACACTGAAGCTTTCTTT
CDR3aa: CASSIRATGNTEAFF

d_gene: NA
j_gene: TRBJ2-5
v_gene: TRBV6-1
abundance: NA
CDR3nt: TGTGCCAGTTACCAAGAGACCCAGTACTTC
CDR3aa: CASYQETQYF

d_gene: NA
j_gene: TRBJ2-4
v_gene: TRBV4-1
abundance: NA
CDR3nt: TGCGCCAGCAGCCAAGAAAGGGTGGGCAGCTTCAAAAACATTCAGTACTTC
CDR3aa: CASSQERVGSFKNIQYF

d_gene: NA
j_gene: TRBJ2-3
v_gene: TRBV4-2
abundance: few
CDR3nt: TGTGCCAGCAGCCAAGATTCCCGCACAGATACGCAGTATTTT
CDR3aa: CASSQDSRTDTQYF

d_gene: NA
j_gene: TRBJ2-1
v_gene: TRBV4-2
abundance: NA
CDR3nt: TGTGCCAGCAGCCAAGATAGAGCGGGCTACAATGAGCAGTTCTTC
CDR3aa: CASSQDRAGYNEQFF

d_gene: NA
j_gene: TRBJ2-2
v_gene: TRBV7-8
abundance: NA
CDR3nt: TGTGCCAGCAGCTTTGATACAGGGTACCCCGGGGAGCTGTTTTTT
CDR3aa: CASSFDTGYPGELFF

d_gene: NA
j_gene: TRBJ2-1
v_gene: TRBV9
abundance: NA
CDR3nt: TGTGCCAGCACCCCCGGCCGACAATCCTACAATGAGCAGTTCTTC
CDR3aa: CASTPGRQSYNEQFF

d_gene: NA
j_gene: TRBJ2-7
v_gene: TRBV7-9
abundance: NA
CDR3nt: TGTGCCAGCAGTAAGGACACGAGGTACTACGAGCAGTACTTC
CDR3aa: CASSKDTRYYEQYF

d_gene: TRBD1
j_gene: TRBJ2-3
v_gene: TRBV29-1
abundance: NA
CDR3nt: TGCACCGGGACAGCAACGACTAGCACAGATACGCAGTATTTT
CDR3aa: CTGTATTSTDTQYF

d_gene: NA
j_gene: TRBJ2-2
v_gene: TRBV2
abundance: NA
CDR3nt: TGTGCCAGCAGTGAAGGGGTACGGTTGACCGGGGAGCTGTTTTTT
CDR3aa: CASSEGVRLTGELFF

d_gene: TRBD2
j_gene: TRBJ2-1
v_gene: TRBV10-3
abundance: few
CDR3nt: TGTGCCATCAGTGATACGGGGACTAGCGGGCCCTACAATGAGCAGTTCTTC
CDR3aa: CAISDTGTSGPYNEQFF

d_gene: NA
j_gene: TRBJ1-2
v_gene: TRBV9
abundance: NA
CDR3nt: TGTGCCAGCAGCCCTCGTCCGGGGGGCTGGAGCTATGGCTACACCTTC
CDR3aa: CASSPRPGGWSYGYTF

d_gene: TRBD2
j_gene: TRBJ2-3
v_gene: TRBV7-2
abundance: once
CDR3nt: TGTGCCAGCAGCTTGGAAGCGGGGAACACGCAGTATTTT
CDR3aa: CASSLEAGNTQYF

d_gene: TRBD1
j_gene: TRBJ1-6
v_gene: TRBV4-3
abundance: NA
CDR3nt: TGCGCCAGCAGCCAAGGGGACAGGGTTAATTCACCCCTCCACTTT
CDR3aa: CASSQGDRVNSPLHF

d_gene: NA
j_gene: TRBJ2-5
v_gene: TRBV15
abundance: many
CDR3nt: TGTGCCACCAGCCCCCGGACCGGGGTCGAAGAGACCCAGTACTTC
CDR3aa: CATSPRTGVEETQYF

d_gene: NA
j_gene: TRBJ2-3
v_gene: TRBV9
abundance: NA
CDR3nt: TGTGCCAGCAGCGTCTCGGGACTTCCGCAGTATTTT
CDR3aa: CASSVSGLPQYF

d_gene: NA
j_gene: TRBJ2-2
v_gene: TRBV5-4
abundance: few
CDR3nt: TGTGCCAGCACCAAACTTGCCACCGGGGAGCTGTTTTTT
CDR3aa: CASTKLATGELFF

d_gene: TRBD1
j_gene: TRBJ2-7
v_gene: TRBV5-4
abundance: few
CDR3nt: TGTGCCAGCAGCAGACAGGGGAGCTCCTACGAGCAGTACTTC
CDR3aa: CASSRQGSSYEQYF

d_gene: NA
j_gene: TRBJ2-4
v_gene: TRBV27
abundance: NA
CDR3nt: TGTGCCAGCAGTTTCCTACTTGCCAAAACCATTCAGTACTTC
CDR3aa: CASSFLLAKTIQYF

d_gene: NA
j_gene: TRBJ2-1
v_gene: TRBV7-2
abundance: NA
CDR3nt: TGTGCCAGCAGCTTAATACGGGGTATCAATGAGCAGTTCTTC
CDR3aa: CASSLIRGINEQFF

d_gene: NA
j_gene: TRBJ1-2
v_gene: TRBV5-1
abundance: NA
CDR3nt: TGCGCCAGCAGCTCGATCGAACCAGGAGGCTATGGCTACACCTTC
CDR3aa: CASSSIEPGGYGYTF

d_gene: TRBD2
j_gene: TRBJ2-7
v_gene: TRBV5-1
abundance: NA
CDR3nt: TGCGCCAGCAGCTTGTTCGGTAGCGGGGGCTCTCTTCCCGAGCAGTACTTC
CDR3aa: CASSLFGSGGSLPEQYF

d_gene: NA
j_gene: TRBJ1-2
v_gene: TRBV7-2
abundance: few
CDR3nt: TGTGCCAGCAGCTTAGGGCAGAAGGGCTATGGCTACACCTTC
CDR3aa: CASSLGQKGYGYTF

d_gene: NA
j_gene: TRBJ2-2
v_gene: TRBV9
abundance: NA
CDR3nt: TGTGCCAGCAGCGAGGACCCTGTTCGAACCGGGGAGCTGTTTTTT
CDR3aa: CASSEDPVRTGELFF

d_gene: NA
j_gene: TRBJ1-4
v_gene: TRBV4-2
abundance: few
CDR3nt: TGTGCCAGCAGCCAAGATCCCGGCGGGATTGAAAAACTGTTTTTT
CDR3aa: CASSQDPGGIEKLFF

d_gene: NA
j_gene: TRBJ1-1
v_gene: TRBV30
abundance: NA
CDR3nt: TGTGCCTGGAGACGGGACGTAAACACTGAAGCTTTCTTT
CDR3aa: CAWRRDVNTEAFF

d_gene: TRBD1
j_gene: TRBJ2-1
v_gene: TRBV7-2
abundance: few
CDR3nt: TGTGCCAGCAGCCACCGACAGGGGGAGCAGTTCTTC
CDR3aa: CASSHRQGEQFF

d_gene: TRBD1
j_gene: TRBJ2-1
v_gene: TRBV5-1
abundance: NA
CDR3nt: TGCGCCAGCAGCTTGGTGGTCTCGGGACAGGGCAATGAGCAGTTCTTC
CDR3aa: CASSLVVSGQGNEQFF

d_gene: NA
j_gene: TRBJ2-7
v_gene: TRBV4-1
abundance: NA
CDR3nt: TGCGCCAGCAGCCAAGGAGGCGACAGGATGGAGCAGTACTTC
CDR3aa: CASSQGGDRMEQYF

d_gene: TRBD2
j_gene: TRBJ2-1
v_gene: TRBV11-1
abundance: NA
CDR3nt: TGTGCCAGCTGTAGCGGGAGAGCAAATGAGCAGTTCTTC
CDR3aa: CASCSGRANEQFF

d_gene: TRBD1
j_gene: TRBJ1-2
v_gene: TRBV7-8
abundance: NA
CDR3nt: TGTGCCAGCAGTTACAGACAGGGAATCGCCTATGGCTACACCTTC
CDR3aa: CASSYRQGIAYGYTF

d_gene: NA
j_gene: TRBJ1-2
v_gene: TRBV29-1
abundance: few
CDR3nt: TGCAGCGTCAGTCCTCAGAAACATCTTGGAGGCTACACCTTC
CDR3aa: CSVSPQKHLGGYTF

d_gene: NA
j_gene: TRBJ2-1
v_gene: TRBV9
abundance: NA
CDR3nt: TGTGCCAGCAGCGTATTGGGGGCTAGGGATGAGCAGTTCTTC
CDR3aa: CASSVLGARDEQFF

d_gene: NA
j_gene: TRBJ2-2
v_gene: TRBV5-1
abundance: once
CDR3nt: TGCGCCAGCAGTCTGGTCCCAGGGATTCCCGGGGAGCTGTTTTTT
CDR3aa: CASSLVPGIPGELFF

d_gene: NA
j_gene: TRBJ1-1
v_gene: TRBV30
abundance: NA
CDR3nt: TGTGCCTGGAGACCTGAGGGGCTGAACACTGAAGCTTTCTTT
CDR3aa: CAWRPEGLNTEAFF

d_gene: NA
j_gene: TRBJ2-2
v_gene: TRBV7-8
abundance: NA
CDR3nt: TGTGCCAGCAGCCGAAACAGGATCCCAAACACCGGGGAGCTGTTTTTT
CDR3aa: CASSRNRIPNTGELFF

d_gene: NA
j_gene: TRBJ1-1
v_gene: TRBV30
abundance: NA
CDR3nt: TGTGCCTGGAGGGAACTTTCGGGACTCCTGAACACTGAAGCTTTCTTT
CDR3aa: CAWRELSGLLNTEAFF

d_gene: NA
j_gene: TRBJ2-5
v_gene: TRBV4-1
abundance: few
CDR3nt: TGCGCCAGCAGCCAACCCCAGGGGCGGGAGACCCAGTACTTC
CDR3aa: CASSQPQGRETQYF

d_gene: TRBD1
j_gene: TRBJ2-3
v_gene: TRBV7-9
abundance: NA
CDR3nt: TGTGCCAGCAACCCGACAGGGGGCCGTGTAGATACGCAGTATTTT
CDR3aa: CASNPTGGRVDTQYF

d_gene: NA
j_gene: TRBJ2-3
v_gene: TRBV11-2
abundance: NA
CDR3nt: TGTGCCAGCAGCCCGAGATCTAGCACAGATACGCAGTATTTT
CDR3aa: CASSPRSSTDTQYF

d_gene: NA
j_gene: TRBJ2-7
v_gene: TRBV9
abundance: NA
CDR3nt: TGTGCCAGCAGCACCCAAGGGGCTCCGACCTACGAGCAGTACTTC
CDR3aa: CASSTQGAPTYEQYF

d_gene: NA
j_gene: TRBJ2-1
v_gene: TRBV5-1
abundance: NA
CDR3nt: TGCGCCAGCAGCGCCTCCCCGGGTCAAGGACTTGGCGGTGAGCAGTTCTTC
CDR3aa: CASSASPGQGLGGEQFF

d_gene: TRBD2
j_gene: TRBJ2-2
v_gene: TRBV10-3
abundance: NA
CDR3nt: TGTGCCATCAGAGGGACTAGCGGCGGGAACGGGGAGCTGTTTTTT
CDR3aa: CAIRGTSGGNGELFF

d_gene: NA
j_gene: TRBJ2-5
v_gene: TRBV10-3
abundance: NA
CDR3nt: TGTGCCATCGGGGCCAAGGGAGACCAAGAGACCCAGTACTTC
CDR3aa: CAIGAKGDQETQYF

d_gene: NA
j_gene: TRBJ2-5
v_gene: TRBV2
abundance: NA
CDR3nt: TGTGCCAGCAGGAGCCAAGAGACCCAGTACTTC
CDR3aa: CASRSQETQYF

d_gene: TRBD2
j_gene: TRBJ2-2
v_gene: TRBV11-2
abundance: NA
CDR3nt: TGTGCCAGCACTTTGGTAGCGGGGAACACCGGGGAGCTGTTTTTT
CDR3aa: CASTLVAGNTGELFF

d_gene: NA
j_gene: TRBJ2-3
v_gene: TRBV7-6
abundance: once
CDR3nt: TGTGCCAGCACCCCCTCCAGCCGGGGCCTCTCAGATACGCAGTATTTT
CDR3aa: CASTPSSRGLSDTQYF

d_gene: TRBD1
j_gene: TRBJ1-3
v_gene: TRBV4-2
abundance: NA
CDR3nt: TGTGCCAGCAGCCAACCCGGGACAGGGATAAACACCATATATTTT
CDR3aa: CASSQPGTGINTIYF

d_gene: NA
j_gene: TRBJ1-1
v_gene: TRBV7-8
abundance: NA
CDR3nt: TGTGCCAGCAGCCGGGGCTCGGATACTGAAGCTTTCTTT
CDR3aa: CASSRGSDTEAFF

d_gene: NA
j_gene: TRBJ1-2
v_gene: TRBV5-6
abundance: NA
CDR3nt: TGTGCCAGCAGCTCCGCAGGGGTGCAAGGCTACACCTTC
CDR3aa: CASSSAGVQGYTF

d_gene: NA
j_gene: TRBJ1-2
v_gene: TRBV14
abundance: NA
CDR3nt: TGTGCCAGCAGCCAAGAGCGGTTTCCCTATGGCTACACCTTC
CDR3aa: CASSQERFPYGYTF